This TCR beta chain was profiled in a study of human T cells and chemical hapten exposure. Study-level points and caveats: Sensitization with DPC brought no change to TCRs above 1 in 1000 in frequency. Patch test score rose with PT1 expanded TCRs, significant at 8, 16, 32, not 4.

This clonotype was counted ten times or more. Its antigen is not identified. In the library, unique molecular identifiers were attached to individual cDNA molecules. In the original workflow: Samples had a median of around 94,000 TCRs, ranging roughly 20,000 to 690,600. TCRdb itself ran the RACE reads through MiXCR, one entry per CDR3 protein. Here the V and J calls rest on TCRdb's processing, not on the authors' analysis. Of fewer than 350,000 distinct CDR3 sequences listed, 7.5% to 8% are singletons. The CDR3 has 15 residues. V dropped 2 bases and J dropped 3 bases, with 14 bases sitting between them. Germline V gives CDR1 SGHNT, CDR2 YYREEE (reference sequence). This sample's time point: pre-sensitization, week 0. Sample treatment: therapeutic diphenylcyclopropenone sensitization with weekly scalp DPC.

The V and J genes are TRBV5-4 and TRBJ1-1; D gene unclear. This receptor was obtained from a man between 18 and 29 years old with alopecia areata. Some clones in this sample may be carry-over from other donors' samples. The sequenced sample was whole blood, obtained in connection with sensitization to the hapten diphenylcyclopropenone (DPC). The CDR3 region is CASSFGSRRDTEAFF. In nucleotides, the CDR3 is TGTGCCAGCAGCTTTGGCAGCCGGCGGGACACTGAAGCTTTCTTT.